This TCR beta chain comes out of a study of OX40 agonist ivuxolimab in advanced cancers. Some clones are missing from TCRdb's copy, which holds only in-frame ones; the method was immunoSEQ multiplex PCR. The data show about 46,000 clones, about 80% seen once. Germline CDR1 and CDR2: LNHNV and YYDKDF (reference sequence). V was cut by 0 bases and J by 4 bases, with 10 bases left in between. The CDR3 spans 15 residues. The receptor was isolated from an adult with an advanced solid tumor such as melanoma, head and neck, liver or kidney cancer. Sample: CD4+ or CD8+ T cells sorted from blood, taken in a trial of the OX40 agonist ivuxolimab. The chain carries TRBV15 and TRBJ1-3, with D uncertain. CDR3 in amino acids: CATSREGGPGNTIYF. For the CDR3, the DNA is TGTGCCACCAGCAGAGAGGGAGGGCCCGGAAACACCATATATTTT.